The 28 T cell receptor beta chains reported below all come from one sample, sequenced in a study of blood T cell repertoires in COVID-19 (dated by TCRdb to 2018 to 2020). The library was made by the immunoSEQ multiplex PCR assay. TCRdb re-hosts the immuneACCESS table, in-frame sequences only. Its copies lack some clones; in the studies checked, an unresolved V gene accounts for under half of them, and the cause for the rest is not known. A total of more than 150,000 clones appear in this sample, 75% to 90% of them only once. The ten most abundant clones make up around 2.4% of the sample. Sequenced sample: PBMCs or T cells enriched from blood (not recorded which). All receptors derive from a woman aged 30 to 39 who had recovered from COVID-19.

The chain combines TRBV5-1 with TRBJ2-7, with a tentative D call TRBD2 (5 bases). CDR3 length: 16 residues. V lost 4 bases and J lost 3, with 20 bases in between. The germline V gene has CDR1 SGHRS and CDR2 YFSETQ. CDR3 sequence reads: CASSQAGASYFYEQYF. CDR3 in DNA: TGCGCCAGCAGCCAAGCCGGCGCTAGCTACTTCTACGAGCAGTACTTC.

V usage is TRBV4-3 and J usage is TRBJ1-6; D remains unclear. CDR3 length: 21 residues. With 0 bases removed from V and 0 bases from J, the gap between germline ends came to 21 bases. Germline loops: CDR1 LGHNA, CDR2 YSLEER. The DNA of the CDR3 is TGCGCCAGCAGCCAAGAGGTCCACACCTACTCAAGGAGCTCCTATAATTCACCCCTCCACTTT. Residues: CASSQEVHTYSRSSYNSPLHF.

The CDR3 reads CASRRGTGLYGYTF. CDR3 in DNA: TGTGCCAGCAGACGGGGGACAGGCCTCTATGGCTACACCTTC. This chain connects TRBV3-1 (or the pseudogene TRBV3-2) to TRBJ1-2; TRBD1 agrees at 8 bases. The CDR3 is 14 amino acids. Germline loops: CDR1 LGHDT, CDR2 YNNKEL (reference sequence). The V gene end was trimmed by 6 bases and the J gene end by 4 bases; junction bases not matched to a gene: 7.

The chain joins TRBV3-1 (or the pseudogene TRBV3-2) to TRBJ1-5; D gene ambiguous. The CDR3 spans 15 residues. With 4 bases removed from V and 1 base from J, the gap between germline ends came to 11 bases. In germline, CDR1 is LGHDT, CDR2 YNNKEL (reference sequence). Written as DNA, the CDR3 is TGTGCCAGCAGCCCCCTGGCAGGCAGCAATCAGCCCCAGCATTTT. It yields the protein CASSPLAGSNQPQHF.

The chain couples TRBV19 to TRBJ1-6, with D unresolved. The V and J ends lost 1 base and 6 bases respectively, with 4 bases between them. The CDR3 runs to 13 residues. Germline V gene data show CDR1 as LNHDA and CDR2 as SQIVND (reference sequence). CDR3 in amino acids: CASSIVSNSPLHF. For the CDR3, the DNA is TGTGCCAGTAGTATAGTGAGTAATTCACCCCTCCACTTT.

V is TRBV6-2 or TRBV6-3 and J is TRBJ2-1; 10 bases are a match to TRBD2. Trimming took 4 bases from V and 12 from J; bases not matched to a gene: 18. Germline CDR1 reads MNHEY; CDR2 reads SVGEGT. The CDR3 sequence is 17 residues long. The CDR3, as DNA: TGTGCCAGCAGTTTTAGGGCTAGCGGGAGCGTTCGACCAGGGCAGTTCTTC. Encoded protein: CASSFRASGSVRPGQFF.

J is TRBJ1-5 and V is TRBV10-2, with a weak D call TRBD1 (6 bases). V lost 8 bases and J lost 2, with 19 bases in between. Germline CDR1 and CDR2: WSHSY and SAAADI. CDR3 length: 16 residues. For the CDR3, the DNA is TGCGCCAGCGGAAACACAGGGTGGATCGGCAATCAGCCCCAGCATTTT. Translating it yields CASGNTGWIGNQPQHF.

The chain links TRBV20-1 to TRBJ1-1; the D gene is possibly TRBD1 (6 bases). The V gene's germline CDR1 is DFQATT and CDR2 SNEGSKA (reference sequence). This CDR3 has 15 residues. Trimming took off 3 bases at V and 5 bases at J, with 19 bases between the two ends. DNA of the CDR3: TGCAGTGCTAGTTGGGGTGGAGGGGGAGGGACTGAAGCTTTCTTT. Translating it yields CSASWGGGGGTEAFF.

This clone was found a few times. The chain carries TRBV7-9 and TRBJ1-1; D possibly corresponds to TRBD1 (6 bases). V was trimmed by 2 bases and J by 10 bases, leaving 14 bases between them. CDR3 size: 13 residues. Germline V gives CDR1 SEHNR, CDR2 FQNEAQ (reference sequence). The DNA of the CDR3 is TGTGCCAGCAGCTTAAGGACAGCTGACGGAGCTTTCTTT. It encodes CASSLRTADGAFF.

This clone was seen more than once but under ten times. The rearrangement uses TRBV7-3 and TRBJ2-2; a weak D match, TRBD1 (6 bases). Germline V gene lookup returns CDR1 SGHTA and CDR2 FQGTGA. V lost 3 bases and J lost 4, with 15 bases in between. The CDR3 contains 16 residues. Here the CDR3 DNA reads TGTGCCAGCAGCTTGATGGGGGCCCGGAGCACCGGGGAGCTGTTTTTT. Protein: CASSLMGARSTGELFF. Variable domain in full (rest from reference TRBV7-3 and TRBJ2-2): GAGVSQTPSNKVTEKGKYVELRCDPISGHTALYWYRQSLGQGPEFLIYFQGTGAADDSGLPNDRFFAVRPEGSVSTLKIQRTERGDSAVYLCASSLMGARSTGELFFGEGSRLTVL.

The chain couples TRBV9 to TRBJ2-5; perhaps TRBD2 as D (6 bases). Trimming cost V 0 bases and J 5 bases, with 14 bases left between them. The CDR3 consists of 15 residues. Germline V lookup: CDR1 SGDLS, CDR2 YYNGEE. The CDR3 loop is CASSVEGGGWETQYF. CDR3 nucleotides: TGTGCCAGCAGCGTAGAGGGTGGAGGGTGGGAGACCCAGTACTTC. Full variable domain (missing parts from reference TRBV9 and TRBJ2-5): DSGVTQTPKHLITATGQRVTLRCSPRSGDLSVYWYQQSLDQGLQFLIQYYNGEERAKGNILERFSAQQFPDLHSELNLSSLELGDSALYFCASSVEGGGWETQYFGPGTRLLVL.

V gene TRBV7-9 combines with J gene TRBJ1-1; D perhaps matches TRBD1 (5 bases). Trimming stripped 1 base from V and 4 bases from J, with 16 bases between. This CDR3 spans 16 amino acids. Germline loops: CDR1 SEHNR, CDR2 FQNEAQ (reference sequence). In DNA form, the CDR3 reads TGTGCCAGCAGCTTAGGGGGACGCCGGCGGGGCACTGAAGCTTTCTTT. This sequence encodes CASSLGGRRRGTEAFF.

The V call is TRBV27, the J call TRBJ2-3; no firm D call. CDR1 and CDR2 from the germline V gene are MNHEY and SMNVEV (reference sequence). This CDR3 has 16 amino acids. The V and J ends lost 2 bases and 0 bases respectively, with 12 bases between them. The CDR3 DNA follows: TGTGCCAGCAGTTTAACAACGGGTCGAAGCACAGATACGCAGTATTTT. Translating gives CASSLTTGRSTDTQYF.

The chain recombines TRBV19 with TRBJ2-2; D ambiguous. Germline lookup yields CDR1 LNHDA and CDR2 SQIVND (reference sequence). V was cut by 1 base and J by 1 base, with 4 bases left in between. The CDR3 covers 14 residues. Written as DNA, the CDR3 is TGTGCCAGTAGTATAGCCGGGAACACCGGGGAGCTGTTTTTT. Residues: CASSIAGNTGELFF.

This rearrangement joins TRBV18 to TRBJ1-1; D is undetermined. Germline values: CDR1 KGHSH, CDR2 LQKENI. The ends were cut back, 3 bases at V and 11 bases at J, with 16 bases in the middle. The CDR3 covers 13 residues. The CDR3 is CASSPSRNNPAFF. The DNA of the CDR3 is TGTGCCAGCTCACCCTCCAGGAATAATCCGGCTTTCTTT.

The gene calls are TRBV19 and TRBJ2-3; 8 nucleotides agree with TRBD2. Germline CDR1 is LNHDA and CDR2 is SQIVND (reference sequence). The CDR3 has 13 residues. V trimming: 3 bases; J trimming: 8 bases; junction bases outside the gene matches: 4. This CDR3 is CASSMGLAGTQYF. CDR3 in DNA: TGTGCCAGTAGTATGGGGCTAGCGGGTACGCAGTATTTT.

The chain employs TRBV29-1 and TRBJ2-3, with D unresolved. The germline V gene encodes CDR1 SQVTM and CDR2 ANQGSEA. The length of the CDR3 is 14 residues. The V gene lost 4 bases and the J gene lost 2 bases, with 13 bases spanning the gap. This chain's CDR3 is CSVVGAETTDTQYF. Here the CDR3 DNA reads TGCAGCGTTGTCGGCGCGGAAACCACAGATACGCAGTATTTT.

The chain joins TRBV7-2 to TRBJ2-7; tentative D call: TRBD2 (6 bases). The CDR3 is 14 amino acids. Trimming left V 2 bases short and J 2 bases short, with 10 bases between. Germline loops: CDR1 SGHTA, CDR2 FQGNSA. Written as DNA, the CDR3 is TGTGCCAGCAGCTTATCGCGGGGTGCCTACGAGCAGTACTTC. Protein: CASSLSRGAYEQYF.

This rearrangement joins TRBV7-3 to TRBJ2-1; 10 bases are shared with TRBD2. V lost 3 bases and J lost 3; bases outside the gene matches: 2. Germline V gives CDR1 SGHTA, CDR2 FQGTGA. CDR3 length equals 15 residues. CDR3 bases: TGTGCCAGCAGCTTTAGCGGGGGGCACTACAATGAGCAGTTCTTC. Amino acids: CASSFSGGHYNEQFF.

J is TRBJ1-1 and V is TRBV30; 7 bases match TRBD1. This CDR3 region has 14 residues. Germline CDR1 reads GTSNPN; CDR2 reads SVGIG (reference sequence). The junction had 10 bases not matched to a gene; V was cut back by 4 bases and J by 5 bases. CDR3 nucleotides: TGTGCCTGGACTAAAAGACAGGGTGGGACTGAAGCTTTCTTT. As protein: CAWTKRQGGTEAFF.

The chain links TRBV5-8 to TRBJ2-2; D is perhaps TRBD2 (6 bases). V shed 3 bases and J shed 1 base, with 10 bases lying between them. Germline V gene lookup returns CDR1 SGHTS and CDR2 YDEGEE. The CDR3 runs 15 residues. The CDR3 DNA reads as TGTGCCAGCAGCTCTTGGCGGGGGAACACCGGGGAGCTGTTTTTT. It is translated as CASSSWRGNTGELFF.

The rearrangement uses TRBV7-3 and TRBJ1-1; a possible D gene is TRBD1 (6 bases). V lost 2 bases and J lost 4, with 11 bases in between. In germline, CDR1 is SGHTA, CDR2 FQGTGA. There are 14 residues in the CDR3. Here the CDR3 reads CASSLGGWSTEAFF. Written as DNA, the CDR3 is TGTGCCAGCAGCTTAGGGGGCTGGAGCACTGAAGCTTTCTTT.

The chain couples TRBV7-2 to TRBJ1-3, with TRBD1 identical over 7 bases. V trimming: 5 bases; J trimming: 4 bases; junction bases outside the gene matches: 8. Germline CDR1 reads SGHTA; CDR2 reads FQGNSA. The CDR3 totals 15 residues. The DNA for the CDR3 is TGTGCCAGCAGCCCTGGACAGGTCGGGGGAAACACCATATATTTT. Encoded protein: CASSPGQVGGNTIYF. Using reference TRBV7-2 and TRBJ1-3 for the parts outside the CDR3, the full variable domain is GAGVSQSPSNKVTEKGKDVELRCDPISGHTALYWYRQSLGQGLEFLIYFQGNSAPDKSGLPSDRFSAERTGGSVSTLTIQRTQQEDSAVYLCASSPGQVGGNTIYFGEGSWLTVV.

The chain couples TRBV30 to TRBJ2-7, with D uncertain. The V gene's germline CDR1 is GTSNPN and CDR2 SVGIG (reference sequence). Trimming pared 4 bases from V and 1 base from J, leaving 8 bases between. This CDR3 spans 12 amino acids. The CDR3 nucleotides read TGTGCCTGGAACGGAGAGTCCTACGAGCAGTACTTC. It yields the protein CAWNGESYEQYF.

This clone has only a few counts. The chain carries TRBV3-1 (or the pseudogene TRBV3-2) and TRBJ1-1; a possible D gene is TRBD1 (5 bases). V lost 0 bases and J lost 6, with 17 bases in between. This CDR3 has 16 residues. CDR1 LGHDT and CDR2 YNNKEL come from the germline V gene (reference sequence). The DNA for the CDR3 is TGTGCCAGCAGCCAAGATTCGGGGGGTTTGAGGCCTGAAGCTTTCTTT. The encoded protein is CASSQDSGGLRPEAFF.

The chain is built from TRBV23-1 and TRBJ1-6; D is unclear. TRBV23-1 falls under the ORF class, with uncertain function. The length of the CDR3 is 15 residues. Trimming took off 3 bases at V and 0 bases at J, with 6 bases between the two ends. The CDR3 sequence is CASSQLSSYNSPLHF. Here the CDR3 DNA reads TGCGCCAGCAGTCAGTTGAGCTCCTATAATTCACCCCTCCACTTT.

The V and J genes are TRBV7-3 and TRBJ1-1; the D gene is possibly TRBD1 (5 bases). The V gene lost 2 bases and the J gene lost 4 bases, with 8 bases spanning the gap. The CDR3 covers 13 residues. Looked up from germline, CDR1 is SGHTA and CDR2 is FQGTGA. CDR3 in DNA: TGTGCCAGCAGCTTACAGGGTGGCACTGAAGCTTTCTTT. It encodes CASSLQGGTEAFF.

The CDR3 nucleotides are TGTGCCAGCAGTTCAAATGTAAGGGGCAACAATCAGCCCCAGCATTTT. Amino acids: CASSSNVRGNNQPQHF. The chain carries TRBV28 and TRBJ1-5; the D gene is possibly TRBD1 (5 bases). CDR1 and CDR2 from the germline V gene are MDHEN and SYDVKM. The CDR3 has 16 residues. Trimming removed 4 bases at V and 3 bases at J, with 16 bases between.